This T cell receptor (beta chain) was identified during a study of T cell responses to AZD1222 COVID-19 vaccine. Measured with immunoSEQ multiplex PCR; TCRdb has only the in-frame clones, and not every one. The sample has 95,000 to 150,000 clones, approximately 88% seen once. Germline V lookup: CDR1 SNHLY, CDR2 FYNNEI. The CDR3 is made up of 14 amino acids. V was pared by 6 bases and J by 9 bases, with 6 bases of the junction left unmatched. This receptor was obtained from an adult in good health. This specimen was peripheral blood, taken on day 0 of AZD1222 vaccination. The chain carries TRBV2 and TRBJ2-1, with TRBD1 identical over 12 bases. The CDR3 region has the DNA TGTGCCAGCAGAGAGGGACAGGGGGCGCGTGAGCAGTTCTTC. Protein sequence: CASREGQGAREQFF.